The 11 T cell receptor beta chains below were found in one sample sequenced in a study of blood T cell repertoires in COVID-19. Repertoires were generated with immunoSEQ multiplex PCR, while TCRdb's copy carries only in-frame clones and drops some. The data contain tens of thousands of clones, 75% to 90% of them seen just once; the ten biggest clones take up around an eighth. The sequenced sample consisted of peripheral blood. The receptors derive from a human donor with acute or convalescent COVID-19. The donor label of this sample is uncertain.

The chain combines TRBV2 with TRBJ1-3; D is uncertain. This CDR3 is 13 amino acids long. From germline, CDR1 is SNHLY and CDR2 FYNNEI. The V gene lost 8 bases and the J gene lost 0 bases, with 8 bases spanning the gap. The CDR3 loop is CASAENSGNTIYF. CDR3 nucleotide sequence: TGTGCCAGCGCAGAAAACTCTGGAAACACCATATATTTT. Full variable domain (outside the CDR3, taken from reference TRBV2 and TRBJ1-3): EPEVTQTPSHQVTQMGQEVILRCVPISNHLYFYWYRQILGQKVEFLVSFYNNEISEKSEIFDDQFSVERPDGSNFTLKIRSTKLEDSAMYFCASAENSGNTIYFGEGSWLTVV.

The chain employs TRBV28 and TRBJ1-5; TRBD1 matches at 12 bases. This CDR3 has 17 amino acids. Germline lookup yields CDR1 MDHEN and CDR2 SYDVKM. V lost 8 bases, J lost 3 bases, and 11 bases stayed unmatched. This chain's CDR3 is CASDLTGTGGFNQPQHF. CDR3 bases: TGTGCCAGCGACTTGACCGGGACAGGGGGCTTCAATCAGCCCCAGCATTTT.

This chain joins TRBV19 and TRBJ1-1, with 8 bases fitting TRBD1. Germline V lookup: CDR1 LNHDA, CDR2 SQIVND (reference sequence). This CDR3 spans 13 amino acids. J was trimmed by 3 bases and V by 7 bases; bases with no gene match: 4. CDR3 sequence (DNA): TGTGCCAGTAATGGACAGGGTTACACTGAAGCTTTCTTT. This codes for CASNGQGYTEAFF.

The genes are TRBV2 and TRBJ1-2; 8 bases map to TRBD1. Looked up from germline, CDR1 is SNHLY and CDR2 is FYNNEI. The length of the CDR3 is 13 residues. Trimming removed 6 bases from V and 6 bases from J; junction bases left unmatched: 6. The CDR3 bases are TGTGCCAGCAGGATCTCAGGGGGCAATGGCTACACCTTC. Translation: CASRISGGNGYTF.

The CDR3 loop reads CASRRDRSNEKLFF. CDR3 coding DNA: TGTGCCAGCAGACGGGACAGAAGTAATGAAAAACTGTTTTTT. The chain combines TRBV28 with TRBJ1-4; 7 bases line up with TRBD1. The CDR3 extends over 14 amino acids. With V trimmed by 6 bases and J by 4 bases, 5 bases remained unmatched. Germline values: CDR1 MDHEN, CDR2 SYDVKM. Full variable domain (remainder filled in from reference TRBV28 and TRBJ1-4): DVKVTQSSRYLVKRTGEKVFLECVQDMDHENMFWYRQDPGLGLRLIYFSYDVKMKEKGDIPEGYSVSREKKERFSLILESASTNQTSMYLCASRRDRSNEKLFFGSGTQLSVL.

This clone was counted once. V gene TRBV11-3 combines with J gene TRBJ1-1; tentatively, D is TRBD1 (6 bases). The germline CDR1 and CDR2 sequences are SGHNT and YENEEA. Trimming removed 1 base at V and 0 bases at J, with 12 bases between. The CDR3 is made up of 16 amino acids. In DNA form, the CDR3 reads TGTGCCAGCAGCTTAGTGGGGGACACCGTGAACACTGAAGCTTTCTTT. It specifies CASSLVGDTVNTEAFF.

This chain links TRBV19 with TRBJ2-1, with D tentatively TRBD2 (6 bases). V was clipped by 6 bases and J by 10 bases, with 19 bases between them. The germline V gene has CDR1 LNHDA and CDR2 SQIVND (reference sequence). The CDR3 consists of 14 residues. CDR3 sequence: CASSPRGAPWEQFF. CDR3 nucleotides: TGTGCCAGTAGCCCCCGCGGGGCCCCGTGGGAGCAGTTCTTC.

The chain recombines TRBV5-5 with TRBJ1-1; possibly TRBD1 for D (6 bases). Germline CDR1 and CDR2: SGHKS and YYEKEE (reference sequence). The CDR3 loop spans 14 amino acids. Trimming removed 2 bases at V and 1 base at J, with 9 bases between. The CDR3 nucleotides are TGTGCCAGCAGCTTAACACAGGGGAACACTGAAGCTTTCTTT. Translated, it gives CASSLTQGNTEAFF.

The V gene is TRBV7-2, the J gene TRBJ1-2; 7 positions agree with TRBD1. V lost 5 bases and J lost 8; bases outside the gene matches: 14. This CDR3 region has 15 residues. Germline CDR1 SGHTA, CDR2 FQGNSA. The CDR3 DNA sequence: TGTGCCAGCAGCCCACAACAGGGGCCGTCTGGGGGCTACACCTTC. Residues: CASSPQQGPSGGYTF.

The chain joins TRBV7-3 to TRBJ2-3; a weak D match, TRBD1 (7 bases). The CDR3 is 15 amino acids. Trimming took off 2 bases at V and 2 bases at J, with 11 bases between the two ends. Germline V CDR1 and CDR2: SGHTA, FQGTGA. The CDR3 reads CASSLGGTATDTQYF. The CDR3 DNA reads TGTGCCAGCAGCTTAGGGGGGACAGCCACAGATACGCAGTATTTT.

This clone was recorded only once. The genes are TRBV4-2 and TRBJ2-3; 11 bases are shared with TRBD2. Losses at the gene ends were 0 bases for V and 4 bases for J; bases not matched to a gene: 9. Germline-derived CDR1 and CDR2 are LGHNA and YNFKEQ. CDR3 length: 18 residues. The CDR3 DNA sequence: TGTGCCAGCAGCCAAGAATCCCTAGCGGGGGGCTGGTCAGATACGCAGTATTTT. This codes for CASSQESLAGGWSDTQYF.